The clone carrying this T cell receptor (beta chain) was detected only a few times. The antigen is unknown. V lost 5 bases, J lost 2 bases, and 4 bases stayed unmatched. This CDR3 is 15 amino acids long. CDR1 is SNHLY and CDR2 is FYNNEI in the germline V gene. The entry originates in a study of T-cell reconstitution after alpha-beta-depleted transplantation in children. Points from the study as a whole: Reports say that about two months after transplant, the alpha-beta T cells came out of several hundred graft clones that had expanded.

Preparation of the TCRbeta library involved a method that used unique molecular identifiers. TCRdb analysed the PCR reads with MiXCR anew, one entry per CDR3 protein. The table records 200,000 to 250,000 distinct CDR3 sequences, about 8.4% of them present only once. Material: PBMCs, mostly from graft donor cells, obtained 360 days after TCRalphabeta/CD19-depleted stem cell transplant. The clonotype originates from a male patient aged 2 to 10 who had a stem cell transplant for acute myeloid leukemia, so the T cells may come from the graft donor. The chain joins TRBV2 to TRBJ2-7, with 12 positions matching TRBD2. The CDR3 nucleotides are TGTGCCAGCAGTCAACTAGCGGGAGGAACCTACGAGCAGTACTTC. Translation: CASSQLAGGTYEQYF. Using reference TRBV2 and TRBJ2-7 for the parts outside the CDR3, the full variable domain is EPEVTQTPSHQVTQMGQEVILRCVPISNHLYFYWYRQILGQKVEFLVSFYNNEISEKSEIFDDQFSVERPDGSNFTLKIRSTKLEDSAMYFCASSQLAGGTYEQYFGPGTRLTVT.